The 27 T cell receptor beta chains given below trace back to one sample, sequenced in a study of cytomegalovirus exposure and HLA in healthy donors. The primer mix had 60 Vbeta and 13 Jbeta primers. The method was immunoSEQ multiplex PCR; TCRdb's version includes in-frame clones alone and lacks a portion of them. The table records roughly 150,000 clones, over 65% of them present only once. The sequenced sample was PBMCs. The receptors were gathered from a male donor in good health and CMV-seronegative.

The chain has TRBV2 and TRBJ2-7; D perhaps matches TRBD2 (5 bases). CDR3 length: 14 residues. Germline-derived CDR1 and CDR2 are SNHLY and FYNNEI. Trimming stripped 3 bases from V and 2 bases from J, with 11 bases between. CDR3 loop: CASSDRGATYEQYF. Here the CDR3 DNA reads TGTGCCAGCAGTGACCGGGGAGCCACCTACGAGCAGTACTTC.

This clone was seen a few times. DNA of the CDR3: TGTGCCAGCACTTCCCACCCCCCCCGAGAGGCCGAGCAGTACTTC. This sequence encodes CASTSHPPREAEQYF. This chain joins TRBV6-5 and TRBJ2-7; D is ambiguous. This CDR3 region has 15 residues. The V gene lost 7 bases and the J gene lost 6 bases, with 22 bases spanning the gap. The V gene's germline CDR1 is MNHEY and CDR2 SVGAGI.

The chain joins TRBV4-1 to TRBJ2-7, with D perhaps matching TRBD1 (5 bases). Looked up from germline, CDR1 is MGHRA and CDR2 is YSYEKL. There are 14 residues in the CDR3. Trimming removed 1 base at V and 2 bases at J, with 9 bases between. The chain's CDR3 is CASSQGWGPYEQYF. The CDR3 DNA reads TGCGCCAGCAGCCAAGGTTGGGGCCCCTACGAGCAGTACTTC.

This chain links TRBV7-2 with TRBJ2-5, with 7 bases that match TRBD2. Germline lookup yields CDR1 SGHTA and CDR2 FQGNSA. The CDR3 length is 17 residues. The V and J ends lost 4 bases and 4 bases, in that order; junction bases with no gene match: 15. The CDR3: CASSSPTSVFIIETQYF. CDR3 DNA sequence: TGTGCCAGCAGCTCCCCCACTAGCGTGTTCATTATAGAGACCCAGTACTTC.

In this sample, this clone turned up once. This chain links TRBV4-3 with TRBJ2-4; 12 positions match TRBD1. This CDR3 has 21 amino acids. CDR1 is LGHNA, CDR2 YSLEER, per germline. V gave up 3 bases and J gave up 4 bases; unmatched junction bases: 19. CDR3 sequence reads: CASSQKLAGTGGGLEKNIQYF. DNA of the CDR3: TGCGCCAGCAGCCAGAAACTAGCAGGGACAGGGGGCGGACTAGAAAAAAACATTCAGTACTTC.

This clone was detected only a few times. The J gene is TRBJ2-5, the V gene TRBV19, with D possibly matching TRBD1 (6 bases). Deletions cut 3 bases from V and 2 bases from J, with 10 bases between. The CDR3 spans 14 residues. Germline CDR1 LNHDA, CDR2 SQIVND (reference sequence). The CDR3 protein is CASSMGAHQETQYF. Here the CDR3 DNA reads TGTGCCAGTAGTATGGGGGCTCATCAAGAGACCCAGTACTTC.

The rearrangement links TRBV27 to TRBJ2-5; D not certain. With 3 bases removed from V and 1 base from J, the gap between germline ends came to 6 bases. The CDR3 extends over 13 amino acids. The V gene's germline CDR1 is MNHEY and CDR2 SMNVEV (reference sequence). The CDR3 region has the DNA TGTGCCAGCAGTTTTAGCCCCCAAGAGACCCAGTACTTC. Its translation is CASSFSPQETQYF.

V and J are TRBV21-1 and TRBJ2-1; the D call in the table, TRBD1, was not verified against the DNA. TRBV21-1 is annotated as a pseudogene. The CDR3 loop spans 15 amino acids. In DNA form, the CDR3 reads TGTGCCAGCAGCAATGGACAGAGCTCCTACAATGAGCAGTTCTTC. Amino acid sequence: CASSNGQSSYNEQFF.

This clone was detected only a few times. The sample holds other DNA sequences that translate to the same CDR3. V and J are TRBV9 and TRBJ2-1, with TRBD2 matching over 7 bases. There are 15 residues in the CDR3. Germline V CDR1 and CDR2: SGDLS, YYNGEE. J was trimmed by 2 bases and V by 0 bases; bases with no gene match: 2. CDR3 DNA: TGTGCCAGCAGCGTAGGGGGAGGGACCTACAATGAGCAGTTCTTC. Residues: CASSVGGGTYNEQFF.

J is TRBJ1-3 and V is TRBV4-3; the match to TRBD1 covers 8 bases. The CDR3 has 15 amino acids. V was pared by 3 bases and J by 4 bases, with 5 bases of the junction left unmatched. Germline CDR1 is LGHNA and CDR2 is YSLEER. This CDR3 is CASSQRGQGGNTIYF. Here the CDR3 DNA reads TGCGCCAGCAGCCAGCGAGGACAGGGAGGAAACACCATATATTTT.

The genes are TRBV5-6 and TRBJ2-1, with TRBD2 as a possible D gene (7 bases). The CDR3 consists of 12 residues. Germline V CDR1 and CDR2: SGHDT, YYEEEE. The ends were cut back, 4 bases at V and 8 bases at J, with 10 bases in the middle. The CDR3 protein is CASSRGGDEQFF. The CDR3 nucleotides are TGTGCCAGCAGCAGGGGGGGGGATGAGCAGTTCTTC.

The chain joins TRBV27 to TRBJ2-7; TRBD2 matches 8 bases. J gave up 3 bases and V 2 bases, and 9 bases lay outside the gene matches. In germline, CDR1 is MNHEY, CDR2 SMNVEV (reference sequence). This CDR3 has 16 residues. CDR3 DNA: TGTGCCAGCAGTTTAGGGCTAGCGGGTCCTCTCTACGAGCAGTACTTC. Its protein product is CASSLGLAGPLYEQYF.

The gene calls are TRBV10-2 and TRBJ1-3; possible D gene TRBD1, 6 bases. Germline-derived CDR1 and CDR2 are WSHSY and SAAADI. The V end lost 5 bases, the J end lost 0 bases, and 11 bases lay between the germline ends. The length of the CDR3 is 15 residues. The CDR3 region has the DNA TGCGCCAGCAGTCTAGGACAGCTCTCTGGAAACACCATATATTTT. This sequence encodes CASSLGQLSGNTIYF.

This chain joins TRBV7-9 and TRBJ2-1, with D possibly TRBD1 on 7 matching bases. CDR1 is SEHNR and CDR2 is FQNEAQ in the germline V gene (reference sequence). The CDR3 is made up of 13 amino acids. Between the trimmed V and J ends, which lost 5 bases and 4 bases, there was a span of 9 bases. Here the CDR3 DNA reads TGTGCCAGCAGCCAGGGGGGTTACAATGAGCAGTTCTTC. It translates to CASSQGGYNEQFF.

CDR3 loop: CASIGVAGELFF. CDR3 nucleotides: TGTGCCAGCATCGGGGTGGCCGGGGAGCTGTTTTTT. The chain links TRBV6-5 to TRBJ2-2, with D perhaps TRBD2 (5 bases). The CDR3 covers 12 residues. V was pared by 7 bases and J by 6 bases, with 9 bases between. The germline gives CDR1 MNHEY, CDR2 SVGAGI.

CDR3 protein: CASSYSPLPPGNTIYF. For the CDR3, the DNA is TGTGCCAGCAGTTATTCGCCACTCCCCCCTGGAAACACCATATATTTT. The rearrangement links TRBV6-5 to TRBJ1-3; unclear D gene. In germline, CDR1 is MNHEY, CDR2 SVGAGI. The CDR3 is 16 residues long. Trimming pared 3 bases from V and 2 bases from J, leaving 14 bases between.

In nucleotides, the CDR3 is TGTGCCAGCAGTCGGGGGACTAATGAAAAACTGTTTTTT. Translation gives CASSRGTNEKLFF. This chain links TRBV5-6 with TRBJ1-4, with D tentatively TRBD1 (5 bases). The germline gives CDR1 SGHDT, CDR2 YYEEEE. Trimming stripped 5 bases from V and 2 bases from J, with 7 bases between. This CDR3 has 13 amino acids.

The chain combines TRBV7-9 with TRBJ2-1; the match to TRBD2 covers 14 bases. The junction had 3 bases not matched to a gene; V was cut back by 5 bases and J by 6 bases. This CDR3 has 15 residues. Per the germline V gene, CDR1 is SEHNR and CDR2 is FQNEAQ (reference sequence). The CDR3 loop is CASSQTSGRANEQFF. CDR3 coding DNA: TGTGCCAGCAGCCAGACTAGCGGGAGGGCCAATGAGCAGTTCTTC.

The chain joins TRBV2 to TRBJ1-1; D unclear. The V gene lost 4 bases and the J gene lost 4 bases, with 7 bases spanning the gap. The germline V gene has CDR1 SNHLY and CDR2 FYNNEI. This CDR3 is 12 amino acids long. Here the CDR3 reads CASSAVGTEAFF. DNA of the CDR3: TGTGCCAGCAGTGCCGTCGGCACTGAAGCTTTCTTT.

The rearrangement joins TRBV11-2 to TRBJ2-2; 9 positions agree with TRBD2. The V segment lost 2 bases and the J segment 7 bases; nucleotides outside the gene matches: 8. This CDR3 is 16 amino acids long. Germline CDR1 SGHAT, CDR2 FQNNGV. The CDR3, as DNA: TGTGCCAGCAGCTTATTTAGCGGGAGCTGGTTCGGGGAGCTGTTTTTT. It yields the protein CASSLFSGSWFGELFF. The whole variable domain, remainder taken from reference TRBV11-2 and TRBJ2-2, is EAGVAQSPRYKIIEKRQSVAFWCNPISGHATLYWYQQILGQGPKLLIQFQNNGVVDDSQLPKDRFSAERLKGVDSTLKIQPAKLEDSAVYLCASSLFSGSWFGELFFGEGSRLTVL.

This chain joins TRBV2 and TRBJ2-7; D possibly corresponds to TRBD2 (7 bases). The CDR3 totals 14 residues. V was shortened by 7 bases and J by 1 base, with 14 bases between the two germline ends. CDR1 is SNHLY and CDR2 is FYNNEI in the germline V gene. CDR3 sequence reads: CASMGGRRSYEQYF. In nucleotides, the CDR3 is TGTGCCAGCATGGGGGGGCGCCGGTCCTACGAGCAGTACTTC. The full variable domain, completed using reference TRBV2 and TRBJ2-7, is EPEVTQTPSHQVTQMGQEVILRCVPISNHLYFYWYRQILGQKVEFLVSFYNNEISEKSEIFDDQFSVERPDGSNFTLKIRSTKLEDSAMYFCASMGGRRSYEQYFGPGTRLTVT.

The V and J genes are TRBV5-5 and TRBJ2-2; D is perhaps TRBD2 (6 bases). Germline loops: CDR1 SGHKS, CDR2 YYEKEE (reference sequence). This CDR3 has 14 amino acids. V gave up 4 bases and J gave up 2 bases, with 9 bases separating them. As DNA, the CDR3 is TGTGCCAGCAGCCTAGGACTAAACACCGGGGAGCTGTTTTTT. This encodes CASSLGLNTGELFF.

The V and J genes are TRBV19 and TRBJ2-1; D unresolved. Deletions cut 11 bases from V and 0 bases from J, with 11 bases between. CDR1 and CDR2 (germline): LNHDA, SQIVND (reference sequence). The CDR3 extends over 13 amino acids. CDR3 DNA sequence: TGTGCCGTCCACGCGAGCTCCTACAATGAGCAGTTCTTC. Translated: CAVHASSYNEQFF.

The chain recombines TRBV14 with TRBJ1-4; TRBD1 matches at 8 bases. The length of the CDR3 is 15 residues. Germline CDR1 and CDR2: SGHDN and FVKESK. J gave up 8 bases and V 1 base, and 6 bases lay outside the gene matches. CDR3 sequence: CASSQGTGRGEKLFF. CDR3 coding DNA: TGTGCCAGCAGCCAAGGGACAGGGCGCGGGGAAAAACTGTTTTTT.

The V and J genes are TRBV9 and TRBJ2-3; 9 nucleotides match TRBD2. Losses at the gene ends were 0 bases for V and 8 bases for J; bases not matched to a gene: 7. CDR1 and CDR2 (germline): SGDLS, YYNGEE. The length of the CDR3 is 15 residues. CDR3 nucleotides: TGTGCCAGCAGCGTAGACTTAGCGGGAGTAGGTACGCAGTATTTT. This translates into CASSVDLAGVGTQYF. Full variable domain (missing parts from reference TRBV9 and TRBJ2-3): DSGVTQTPKHLITATGQRVTLRCSPRSGDLSVYWYQQSLDQGLQFLIQYYNGEERAKGNILERFSAQQFPDLHSELNLSSLELGDSALYFCASSVDLAGVGTQYFGPGTRLTVL.

A few counts support this clone. In DNA, the CDR3 is TGTGCCAGTAGGACTAGCTTGGCAGATACGCAGTATTTT. Protein product: CASRTSLADTQYF. This chain connects TRBV19 to TRBJ2-3, with 7 bases fitting TRBD2. Per the germline V gene, CDR1 is LNHDA and CDR2 is SQIVND (reference sequence). This CDR3 region has 13 residues. With V trimmed by 6 bases and J by 4 bases, 4 bases remained unmatched.

CDR3 sequence reads: CASSVSGLAGVEQFF. The CDR3, as DNA: TGTGCCAGCAGCGTAAGCGGACTAGCGGGAGTTGAGCAGTTCTTC. The chain employs TRBV9 and TRBJ2-1, with 13 positions matching TRBD2. The CDR3 covers 15 residues. The germline gives CDR1 SGDLS, CDR2 YYNGEE. The trim removed 1 base at V and 9 bases at J, leaving 4 bases unmatched.